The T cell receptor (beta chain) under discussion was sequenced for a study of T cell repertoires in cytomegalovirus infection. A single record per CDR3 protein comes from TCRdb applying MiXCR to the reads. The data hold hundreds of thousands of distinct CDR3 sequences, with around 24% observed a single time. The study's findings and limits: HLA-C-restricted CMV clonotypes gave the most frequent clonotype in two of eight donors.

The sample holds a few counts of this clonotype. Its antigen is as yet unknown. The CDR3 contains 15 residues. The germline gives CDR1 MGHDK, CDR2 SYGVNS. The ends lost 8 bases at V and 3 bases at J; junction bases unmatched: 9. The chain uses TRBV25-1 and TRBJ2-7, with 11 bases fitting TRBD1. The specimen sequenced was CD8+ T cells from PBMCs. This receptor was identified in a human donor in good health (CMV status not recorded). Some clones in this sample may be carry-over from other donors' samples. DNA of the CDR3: TGTGCCAGCGGACGACCCGGGACAGGGGGCTACGAGCAGTACTTC. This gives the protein CASGRPGTGGYEQYF.